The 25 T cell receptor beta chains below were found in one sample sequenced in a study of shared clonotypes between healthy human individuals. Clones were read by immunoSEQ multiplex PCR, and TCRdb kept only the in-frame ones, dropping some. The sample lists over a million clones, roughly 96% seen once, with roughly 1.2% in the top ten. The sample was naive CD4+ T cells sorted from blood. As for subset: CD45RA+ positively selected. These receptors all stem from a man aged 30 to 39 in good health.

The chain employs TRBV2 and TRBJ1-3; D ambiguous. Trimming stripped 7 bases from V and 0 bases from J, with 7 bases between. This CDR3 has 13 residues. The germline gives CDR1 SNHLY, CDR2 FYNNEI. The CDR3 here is CASIRNSGNTIYF. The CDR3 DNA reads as TGTGCCAGCATCAGGAACTCTGGAAACACCATATATTTT.

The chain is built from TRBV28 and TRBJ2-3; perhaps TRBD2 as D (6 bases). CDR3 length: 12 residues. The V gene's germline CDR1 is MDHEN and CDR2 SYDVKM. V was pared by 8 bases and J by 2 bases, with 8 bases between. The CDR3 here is CASGGFTDTQYF. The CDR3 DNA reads TGTGCCAGCGGGGGGTTCACAGATACGCAGTATTTT. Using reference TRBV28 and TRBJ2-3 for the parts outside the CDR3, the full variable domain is DVKVTQSSRYLVKRTGEKVFLECVQDMDHENMFWYRQDPGLGLRLIYFSYDVKMKEKGDIPEGYSVSREKKERFSLILESASTNQTSMYLCASGGFTDTQYFGPGTRLTVL.

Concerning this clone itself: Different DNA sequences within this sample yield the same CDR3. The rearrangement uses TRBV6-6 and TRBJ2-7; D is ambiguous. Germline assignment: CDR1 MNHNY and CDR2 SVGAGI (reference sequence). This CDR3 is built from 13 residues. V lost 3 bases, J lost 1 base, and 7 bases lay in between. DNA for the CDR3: TGTGCCAGCAGTTATGGTATTTCCTACGAGCAGTACTTC. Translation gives CASSYGISYEQYF.

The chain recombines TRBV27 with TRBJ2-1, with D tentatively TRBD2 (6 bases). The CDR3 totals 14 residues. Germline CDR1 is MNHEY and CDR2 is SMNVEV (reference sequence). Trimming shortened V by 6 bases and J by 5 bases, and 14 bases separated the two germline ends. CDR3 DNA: TGTGCCAGCAGAGAGTTGGGCGGGAACAATGAGCAGTTCTTC. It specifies CASRELGGNNEQFF.

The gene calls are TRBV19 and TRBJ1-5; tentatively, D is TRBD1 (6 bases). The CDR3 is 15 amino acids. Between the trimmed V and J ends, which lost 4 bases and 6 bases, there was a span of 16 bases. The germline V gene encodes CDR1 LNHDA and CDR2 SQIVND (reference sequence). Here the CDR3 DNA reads TGTGCCAGTAGTAAGGGGGTCACCCCAGGTCAGCCCCAGCATTTT. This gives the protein CASSKGVTPGQPQHF.

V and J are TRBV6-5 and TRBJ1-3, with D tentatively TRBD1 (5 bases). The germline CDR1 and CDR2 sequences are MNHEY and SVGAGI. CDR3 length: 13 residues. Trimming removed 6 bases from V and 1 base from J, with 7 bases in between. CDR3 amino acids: CASRGTSGNTIYF. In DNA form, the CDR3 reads TGTGCCAGCAGAGGGACGTCTGGAAACACCATATATTTT.

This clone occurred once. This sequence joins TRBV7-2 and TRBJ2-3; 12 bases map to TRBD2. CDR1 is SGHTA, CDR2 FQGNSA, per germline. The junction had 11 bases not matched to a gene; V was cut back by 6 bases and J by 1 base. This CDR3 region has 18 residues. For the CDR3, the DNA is TGTGCCAGCAGTCATGGCTCAGGGACTAGCGGGCGCACAGATACGCAGTATTTT. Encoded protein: CASSHGSGTSGRTDTQYF.

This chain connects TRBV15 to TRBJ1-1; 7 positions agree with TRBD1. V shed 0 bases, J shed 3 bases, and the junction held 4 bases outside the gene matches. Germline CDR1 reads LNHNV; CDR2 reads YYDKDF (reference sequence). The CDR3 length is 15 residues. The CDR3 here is CATSRDPRGDTEAFF. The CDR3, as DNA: TGTGCCACCAGCAGAGATCCCAGGGGGGACACTGAAGCTTTCTTT.

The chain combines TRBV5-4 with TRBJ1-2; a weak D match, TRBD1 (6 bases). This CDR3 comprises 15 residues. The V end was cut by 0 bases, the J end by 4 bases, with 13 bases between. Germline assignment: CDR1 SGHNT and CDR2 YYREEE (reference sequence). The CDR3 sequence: CASSLVGAGIYGYTF. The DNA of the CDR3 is TGTGCCAGCAGCTTGGTGGGGGCAGGAATCTATGGCTACACCTTC.

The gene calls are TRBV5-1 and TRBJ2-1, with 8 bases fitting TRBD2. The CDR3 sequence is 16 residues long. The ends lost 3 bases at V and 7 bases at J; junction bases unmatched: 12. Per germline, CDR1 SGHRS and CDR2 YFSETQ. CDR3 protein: CASSSSGTSLQNEQFF. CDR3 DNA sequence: TGCGCCAGCAGCTCCTCCGGGACTAGTCTCCAGAATGAGCAGTTCTTC. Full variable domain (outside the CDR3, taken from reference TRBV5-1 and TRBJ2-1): KAGVTQTPRYLIKTRGQQVTLSCSPISGHRSVSWYQQTPGQGLQFLFEYFSETQRNKGNFPGRFSGRQFSNSRSEMNVSTLELGDSALYLCASSSSGTSLQNEQFFGPGTRLTVL.

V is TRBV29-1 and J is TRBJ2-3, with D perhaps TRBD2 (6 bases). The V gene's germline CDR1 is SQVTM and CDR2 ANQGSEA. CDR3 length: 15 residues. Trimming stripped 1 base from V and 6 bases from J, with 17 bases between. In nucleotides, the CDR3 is TGCAGCGTTGAAGGTCTCGGACTAACGACGGATACGCAGTATTTT. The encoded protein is CSVEGLGLTTDTQYF.

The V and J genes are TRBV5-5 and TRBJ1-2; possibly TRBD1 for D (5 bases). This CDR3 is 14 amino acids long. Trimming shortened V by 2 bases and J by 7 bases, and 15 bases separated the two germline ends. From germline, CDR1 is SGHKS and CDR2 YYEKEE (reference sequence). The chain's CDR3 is CASSLAGLASGYTF. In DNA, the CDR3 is TGTGCCAGCAGCTTAGCAGGGCTGGCAAGTGGCTACACCTTC.

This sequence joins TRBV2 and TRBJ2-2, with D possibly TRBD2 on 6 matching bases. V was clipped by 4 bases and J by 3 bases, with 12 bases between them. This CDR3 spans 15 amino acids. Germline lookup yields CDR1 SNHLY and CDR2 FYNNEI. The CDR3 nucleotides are TGTGCCAGCAGTGTCATTAGCGGTCACACCGGGGAGCTGTTTTTT. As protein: CASSVISGHTGELFF.

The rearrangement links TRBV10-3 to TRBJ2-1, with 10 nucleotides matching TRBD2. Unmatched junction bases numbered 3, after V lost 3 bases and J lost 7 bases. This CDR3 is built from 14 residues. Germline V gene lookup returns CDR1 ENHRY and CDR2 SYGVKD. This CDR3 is CAISELAGINEQFF. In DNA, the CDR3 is TGTGCCATCAGTGAACTAGCGGGAATAAATGAGCAGTTCTTC.

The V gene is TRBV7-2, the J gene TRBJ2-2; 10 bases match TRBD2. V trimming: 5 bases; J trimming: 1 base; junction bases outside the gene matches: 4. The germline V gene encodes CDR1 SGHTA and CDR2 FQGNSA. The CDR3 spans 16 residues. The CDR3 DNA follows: TGTGCCAGCAGCAGGACTAGCGGAAAGAACACCGGGGAGCTGTTTTTT. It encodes CASSRTSGKNTGELFF.

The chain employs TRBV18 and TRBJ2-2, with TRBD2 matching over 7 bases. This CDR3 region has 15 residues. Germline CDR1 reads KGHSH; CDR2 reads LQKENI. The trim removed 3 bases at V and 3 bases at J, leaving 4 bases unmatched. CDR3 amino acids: CASSPRGGDTGELFF. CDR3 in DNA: TGTGCCAGCTCACCGCGCGGGGGAGACACCGGGGAGCTGTTTTTT.

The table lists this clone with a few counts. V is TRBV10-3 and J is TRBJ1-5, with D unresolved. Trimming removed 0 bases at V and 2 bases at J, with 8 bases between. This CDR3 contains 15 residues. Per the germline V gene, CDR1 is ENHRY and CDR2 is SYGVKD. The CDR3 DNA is TGTGCCATCAGTGAGTCGCTCGTGGGCAATCAGCCCCAGCATTTT. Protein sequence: CAISESLVGNQPQHF.

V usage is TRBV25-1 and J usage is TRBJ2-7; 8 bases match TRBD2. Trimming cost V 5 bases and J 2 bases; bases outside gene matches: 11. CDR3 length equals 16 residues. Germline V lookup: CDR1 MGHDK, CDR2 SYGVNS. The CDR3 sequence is CASSRGASGSTYEQYF. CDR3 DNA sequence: TGTGCCAGCAGTCGGGGCGCCAGCGGGAGTACCTACGAGCAGTACTTC.

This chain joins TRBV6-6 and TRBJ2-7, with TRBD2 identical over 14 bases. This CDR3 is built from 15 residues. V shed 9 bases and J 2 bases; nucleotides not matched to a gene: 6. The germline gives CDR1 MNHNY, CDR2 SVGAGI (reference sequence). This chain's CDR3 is CASGLAGGPTYEQYF. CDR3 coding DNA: TGTGCCAGTGGACTAGCGGGAGGCCCGACCTACGAGCAGTACTTC.

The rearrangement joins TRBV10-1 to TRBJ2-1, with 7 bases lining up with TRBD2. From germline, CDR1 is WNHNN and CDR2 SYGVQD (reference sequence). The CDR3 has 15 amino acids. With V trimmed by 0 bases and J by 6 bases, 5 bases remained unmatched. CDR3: CASSESKRERNEQFF. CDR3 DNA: TGCGCCAGCAGTGAGTCTAAGCGGGAACGCAATGAGCAGTTCTTC.

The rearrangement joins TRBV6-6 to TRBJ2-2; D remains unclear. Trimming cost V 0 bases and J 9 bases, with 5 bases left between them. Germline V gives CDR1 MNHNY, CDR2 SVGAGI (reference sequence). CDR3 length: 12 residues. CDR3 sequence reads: CASSYSSRELFF. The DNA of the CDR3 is TGTGCCAGCAGTTACTCGTCTCGGGAGCTGTTTTTT.

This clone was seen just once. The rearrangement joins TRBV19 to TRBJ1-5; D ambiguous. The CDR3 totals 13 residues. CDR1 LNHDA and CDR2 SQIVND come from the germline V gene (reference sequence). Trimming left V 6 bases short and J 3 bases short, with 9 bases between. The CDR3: CASRSKNNQPQHF. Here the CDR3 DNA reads TGTGCCAGTAGGAGCAAGAACAATCAGCCCCAGCATTTT.

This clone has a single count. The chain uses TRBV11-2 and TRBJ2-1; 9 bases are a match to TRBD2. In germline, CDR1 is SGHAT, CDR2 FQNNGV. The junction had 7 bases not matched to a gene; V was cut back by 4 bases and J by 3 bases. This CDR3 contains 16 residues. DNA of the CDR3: TGTGCCAGCAGCTCCCTGTTAGCGGGAGACTACAATGAGCAGTTCTTC. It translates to CASSSLLAGDYNEQFF.

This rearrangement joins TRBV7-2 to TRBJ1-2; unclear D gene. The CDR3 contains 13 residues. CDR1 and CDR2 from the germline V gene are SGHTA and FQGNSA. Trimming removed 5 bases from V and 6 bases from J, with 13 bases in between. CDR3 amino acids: CASSAPGSNGYTF. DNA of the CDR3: TGTGCCAGCAGCGCACCAGGTAGCAATGGCTACACCTTC.

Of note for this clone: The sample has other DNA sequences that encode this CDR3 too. This CDR3 is CASSSSGTYEQYF. For the CDR3, the DNA is TGTGCCAGCAGTTCGAGCGGAACCTACGAGCAGTACTTC. The rearrangement uses TRBV27 and TRBJ2-7, with D maybe TRBD2 (5 bases). V was trimmed by 4 bases and J by 2 bases, leaving 9 bases between them. Germline V lookup: CDR1 MNHEY, CDR2 SMNVEV (reference sequence). The CDR3 sequence is 13 residues long.